The rows below give T cell receptor beta chains drawn from one sample of a study of cytomegalovirus exposure and HLA in healthy donors. Some clones are missing from TCRdb's copy, which holds only in-frame ones; the method was immunoSEQ multiplex PCR. The sample has about 94,000 clones, approximately 7.1% seen once. Specimen: PBMCs. The receptor set was obtained from a man in his forties or fifties in good health and CMV-seronegative. Each CDR3 is given without its conserved first and last residue. Each record gives: V gene, CDR3 protein.

TRBV9 | ASSLQEGDPAF
TRBV27 | ASSLNALHSGNTIY
TRBV19 | ASSIVPGGSYEQY
TRBV4-2 | ASSQGPGVGETQY
TRBV6-5 | ASKRQGATEAF
TRBV7-3 | ASSLRGQVGETQY
TRBV30 | AWRWLAVNEQF
TRBV11-2 | ASSFTGTANTEAF
TRBV30 | AWSVRGTGNEKLF
TRBV6-5 | ASSSGTGVYHEQY
TRBV2 | ASTRTGHGYT
TRBV7-3 | ASSAGGATGELF
TRBV9 | ASSVDPSGIRTQY
TRBV6-1 | ASSETRGSDEAF
TRBV5-1 | ASSLWGEQNTGELF
TRBV9 | ASSPMYTSPAEAF
TRBV6-1 | ASRPGQGAPYEQY
TRBV7-3 | ASSLSQGGGTGELF
TRBV7-2 | ASSPNAGQPQH
TRBV4-2 | ASSPSGGAGETQY
TRBV7-9 | ASSFILQGAGGTQY
TRBV28 | ASSGGTLGLGLRTDTQY
TRBV19 | ASSPTGYTEAF
TRBV30 | AWGANSYEQY
TRBV7-6 | ASRRTGEAEKLF
TRBV7-8 | ASSKDRTPYNEQF
TRBV7-9 | ASSLTANYGYT
TRBV4-2 | ASSQDRTTYNEQF
TRBV6-5 | ASRLSSGGDTQY
TRBV6-5 | ASSPLGGSNEKLF
TRBV28 | ASSLDRGSGNTIY